This is a list of T cell receptor beta chains from one sample in a study of regulatory T cells in long-lasting Graves disease. TCRdb independently ran MiXCR on the multiplex PCR reads; one entry per CDR3 protein. The repertoire holds about half a million distinct CDR3 sequences, with about 12% as singletons. This sample was shared with a second study, whose subject was T cells in Graves' hyperthyroidism and ophthalmopathy.

The starting material was peripheral blood mononuclear cells (PBMCs), obtained at new diagnosis, from a patient treated with antithyroid drugs. The source of these receptors is a woman aged 25 to 39 with Graves disease. Both conserved end residues are part of each CDR3. The order of the fields is J gene, clone size, V gene, D gene, CDR3 DNA, CDR3 protein. D genes are given only for firm matches. Clone size appears in some rows only: once, few, many, or a class for an expanded clone.

J: TRBJ2-7
size: NA
V: TRBV19
D: NA
DNA: TGTGCCAGTAGTTGGCAGGGCCCCTCCTACGAGCAGTACTTC
CDR3: CASSWQGPSYEQYF

J: TRBJ2-7
size: many
V: TRBV9
D: TRBD1
DNA: TGTGCCAGCAGCCCGACAGGGTACTACGAGCAGTACTTC
CDR3: CASSPTGYYEQYF

J: TRBJ2-5
size: many
V: TRBV7-9
D: TRBD2
DNA: TGTGCCAGCAGCTTACTAGCGGCCCAAGAGACCCAGTACTTC
CDR3: CASSLLAAQETQYF

J: TRBJ2-2
size: many
V: TRBV2
D: TRBD2
DNA: TGTGCCAGCAGAGCTCTGGCGGGAGGCCCTTCGCTGTTTTTT
CDR3: CASRALAGGPSLFF

J: TRBJ1-6
size: many
V: TRBV11-2
D: NA
DNA: TGTGCCAGCAGCCCTCTCAGGGGAAGATCACCCCTCCACTTT
CDR3: CASSPLRGRSPLHF

J: TRBJ2-7
size: NA
V: TRBV2
D: NA
DNA: TGTGCCAGCAGTTTCGGGTACACCTACGAGCAGTACTTC
CDR3: CASSFGYTYEQYF

J: TRBJ2-1
size: many
V: TRBV12-3/TRBV12-4
D: NA
DNA: TGTGCCAGCAGTTTCTACGGGAGCGGTTCGCCAGATGAGCAGTTCTTC
CDR3: CASSFYGSGSPDEQFF

J: TRBJ2-2
size: few
V: TRBV7-2
D: TRBD2
DNA: TGTGCCAGCAGCTCCGCGAAGGGGGCGGGAGGGATTTCCACCGGGGAGCTGTTTTTT
CDR3: CASSSAKGAGGISTGELFF

J: TRBJ2-7
size: few
V: TRBV7-2
D: TRBD2
DNA: TGTGCCAGCAGCTATGTAGCGGGGACCTACGAGCAGTACTTC
CDR3: CASSYVAGTYEQYF

J: TRBJ2-1
size: many
V: TRBV11-3
D: NA
DNA: TGTGCCAGCACTCAGGGGTCCTACAATGAGCAGTTCTTC
CDR3: CASTQGSYNEQFF

J: TRBJ2-5
size: NA
V: TRBV4-1
D: NA
DNA: TGCGCCAGCAGCCAAGATGCGGGACGGGAAGAGACCCAGTACTTC
CDR3: CASSQDAGREETQYF